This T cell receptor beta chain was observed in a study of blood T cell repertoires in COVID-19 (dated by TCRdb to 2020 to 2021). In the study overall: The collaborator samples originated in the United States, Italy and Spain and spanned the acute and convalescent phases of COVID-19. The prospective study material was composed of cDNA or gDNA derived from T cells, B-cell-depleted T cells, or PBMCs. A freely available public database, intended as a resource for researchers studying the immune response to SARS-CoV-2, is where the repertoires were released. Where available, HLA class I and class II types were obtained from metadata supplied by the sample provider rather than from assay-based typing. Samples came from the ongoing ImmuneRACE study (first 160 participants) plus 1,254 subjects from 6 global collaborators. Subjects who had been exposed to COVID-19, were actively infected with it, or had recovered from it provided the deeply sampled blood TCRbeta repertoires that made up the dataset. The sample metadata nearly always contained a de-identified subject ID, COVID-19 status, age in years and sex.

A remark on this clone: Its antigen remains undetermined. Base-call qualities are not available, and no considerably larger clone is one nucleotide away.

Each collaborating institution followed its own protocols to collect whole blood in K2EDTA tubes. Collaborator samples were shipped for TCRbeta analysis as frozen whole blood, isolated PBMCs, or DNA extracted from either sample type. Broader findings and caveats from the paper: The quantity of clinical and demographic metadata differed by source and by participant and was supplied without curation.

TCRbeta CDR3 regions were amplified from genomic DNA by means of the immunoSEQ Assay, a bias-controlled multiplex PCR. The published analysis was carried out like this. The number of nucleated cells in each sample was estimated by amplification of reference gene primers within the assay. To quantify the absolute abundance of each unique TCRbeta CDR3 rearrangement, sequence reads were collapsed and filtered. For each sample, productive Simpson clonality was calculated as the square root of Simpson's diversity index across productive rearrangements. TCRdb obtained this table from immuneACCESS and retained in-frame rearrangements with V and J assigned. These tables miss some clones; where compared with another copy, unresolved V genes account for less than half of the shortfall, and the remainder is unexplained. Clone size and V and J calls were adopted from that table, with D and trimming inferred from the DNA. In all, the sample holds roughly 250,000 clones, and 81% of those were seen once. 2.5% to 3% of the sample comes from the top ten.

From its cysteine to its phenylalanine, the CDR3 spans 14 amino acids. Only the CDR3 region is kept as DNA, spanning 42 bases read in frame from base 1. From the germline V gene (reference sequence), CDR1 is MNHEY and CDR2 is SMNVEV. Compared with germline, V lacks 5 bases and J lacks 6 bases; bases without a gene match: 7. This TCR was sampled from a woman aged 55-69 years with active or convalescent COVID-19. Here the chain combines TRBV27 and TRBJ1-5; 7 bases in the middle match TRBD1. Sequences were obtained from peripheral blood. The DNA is TGTGCCAGCAGTACCGACAGGGCGGGTCAGCCCCAGCATTTT. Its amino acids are CASSTDRAGQPQHF.